A single sample is the source of the 2 T cell receptor beta chains below, sequenced in a study of CD8+ T cells in alopecia areata. Isolated RNA was reverse transcribed into cDNA used as the sequencing template. Libraries were prepared by immunoSEQ multiplex PCR; TCRdb keeps only in-frame clonotypes and omits some of them. The sample lists around 150,000 clones; more than 55% were seen once. Sequencing was done on a sample of CD8+ T cells sorted from blood. The receptors stem from a human donor in good health.

This clone was found a few times. The chain combines TRBV19 with TRBJ2-1; D gene unclear. Deletions cut 1 base from V and 7 bases from J, with 8 bases between. Per germline, CDR1 LNHDA and CDR2 SQIVND (reference sequence). This CDR3 has 13 amino acids. DNA for the CDR3: TGTGCCAGTAGTATAGTGCCCGGTAATGAGCAGTTCTTC. This translates into CASSIVPGNEQFF.

The chain carries TRBV5-6 and TRBJ2-7; D is possibly TRBD1 (6 bases). V shed 2 bases and J shed 5 bases, with 14 bases lying between them. CDR3 length: 14 residues. Germline values: CDR1 SGHDT, CDR2 YYEEEE. The DNA for the CDR3 is TGTGCCAGCAGCTTACGACAGGCCTTGGACGAGCAGTACTTC. Protein: CASSLRQALDEQYF.